This T cell receptor beta chain was captured in a study of cytomegalovirus exposure and HLA in healthy donors (dated by TCRdb to 2016 to 2017). Some background on the complete study: In an earlier analysis of around 540 of the donors, around 300 Gb of sequence data and about 110 million unique TCR beta sequences from about 179 million T cells were reported. Alongside the repertoire data, information on donor age, sex, ethnicity and CMV serostatus was compiled. In a later genetic analysis, genome-wide SNP genotypes for about 65% of the 666 donors were used, and that subset was treated as a discovery cohort. The aim of the study was to test whether cataloging public T cell receptors could identify signatures of past pathogen exposure. Among around 400 genotyped donors of the cohort, an average of roughly 230,000 unique TCR beta nucleotide sequences was sequenced per donor, of which roughly 17% were non-productive. The study combined high-throughput TCR immunosequencing, statistical association of individual TCRs with disease status, and machine learning to predict cytomegalovirus infection status. All discovery cohort repertoires had been generated on a single sequencing platform. In addition to the first cohort of 650 to 750 subjects, a separate validation cohort of 120 different subjects was used. Both class I and class II loci were covered by HLA typing, at four-digit resolution. A later analysis re-examined previously published TCR beta repertoires from over 500 donors and added high-resolution HLA genotyping to investigate patterns of TCR occurrence. Among the approximately 430 genotyped donors, approximately 81% belonged to the genetic ancestry cluster associated with self-reported Caucasian donors. Rather than using new phenotypic data, the later analysis identified candidate immune exposures from TCR beta sequences and from how often those sequences occurred across donors. The T cell repertoires of roughly 660 subjects were profiled by immunosequencing and related to cytomegalovirus serostatus. The number of donors typed differed by locus, with roughly 629-640 for A, B, C, DRB1 and DQB1, 522 for DQA1, 600 to 610 for DPA1, and about 450 for DPB1. An early release that covered 500 to 800 HLA-typed donors contained approximately 300 gigabases of sequencing data and around 80 million unique TCR sequences. Four to six DR-DQ haplotypes were handled as single units for association and clustering, since linkage in the cohort was strong. To decide whether each TCR beta V gene segment behaved as functional or pseudogenic, an earlier analysis of fewer than 750 of the donors relied on high-throughput TCR beta sequencing.

The cohort was made up of 500 to 850 healthy bone marrow donors. Cohort members were all nominally healthy when sampled, although unrecorded immune exposures were likely present. The donor was CMV seronegative and belonged to the group of several hundred seronegative cohort members. A peripheral blood sample was collected from each donor, and TCR beta sequencing was performed on peripheral blood mononuclear cells. Genomic DNA extraction from the blood cell samples was performed with the Qiagen DNeasy Blood Extraction Kit. In the germline V gene, CDR1 corresponds to SGDLS and CDR2 to YYNGEE. The CDR3 numbers 15 residues from cysteine through phenylalanine. Only the CDR3 DNA is retained, 45 bases long and in frame from the first base. From V the trimming removes 4 bases and from J it removes 8 bases, while the gene matches leave 9 bases of the junction unaccounted for. Worth noting for this clone: The specificity of this receptor is unknown. No much larger clone is present one base from it, and per-base qualities are unavailable.

Library construction relied on the immunoSEQ multiplex PCR assay. A mixture of 60 forward primers for TCR Vbeta segments and 13 reverse primers for TCR Jbeta segments was used in the multiplex PCR. Amplification of the CDR3 region of rearranged TCR beta genes was performed with a multiplex PCR assay on genomic DNA. The amplified TCR beta libraries were sequenced on the Illumina HiSeq System as 87-base-pair reads. For the original study's pipeline: In a later analysis, tens of millions of unique TCR beta chains were counted across the 650 to 700 repertoires, and about 10 million of these chains were shared by at least two donors. To remove PCR and sequencing errors, raw reads were error-corrected and collapsed into unique sequences using a nearest-neighbor algorithm that merged closely related sequences. Alignment of CDR3 sequences to IMGT reference sequences was used to assign V, D and J gene segments. For a sequence to be retained, a match of at least six nucleotides was required to both a V gene segment and a J gene segment. Rearrangements were called productive when the CDR3 lacked stop codons and stayed in frame with V and J; all others were non-productive. CDR3 was defined by IMGT convention, running from the second conserved V-encoded cysteine to the conserved J-encoded phenylalanine. Sequences without an unambiguous match to a single V gene segment were excluded from the earlier analysis of about 630 of the donors. In an earlier analysis of about 590 of the donors, a V segment was called functional when productive rearrangements were above 56.7%, and segregating when the standard deviation between donors exceeded 5%. To diagnose cytomegalovirus status from the catalog of TCR beta chain sequences, a statistical classification framework was built. A later analysis assigned V and J genes by comparing TCR nucleotide sequences with IMGT/GENE-DB human TR gene sequences. A later analysis assigned CDR3 sequences and most-parsimonious VDJ recombination scenarios with the TCRdist pipeline. In a later analysis, every TCR beta chain was defined by the combination of its CDR3 amino acid sequence and its V-gene family, and reads without a unique V-gene family were dropped. As a way to deal with suspected cross-contamination and a sequencing artifact, a later analysis dropped nearly 600 nucleotide sequences that were highly shared and had low generation probability. In a later analysis, a clonal expansion index for each public chain was calculated from normalized within-repertoire ranks of inferred template counts. Generation probabilities in a later analysis came from a VDJ recombination model fitted to out-of-frame rearrangements, and those results were checked against IGoR. A later analysis scored TCR-TCR, TCR-HLA and TCR-CMV co-occurrence with hypergeometric tests, applying a repertoire-size bias correction to TCR pairs. False discovery rates were estimated in a later analysis by permuting HLA or CMV assignments 20 times. A later analysis grouped co-occurring TCRs with DBSCAN, adding TCRdist sequence similarity when clustering within HLA-allele-positive subsets. For co-occurrence clustering, repertoires with fewer than 30,000 or more than 120,000 public chains were excluded, along with roughly 5 repertoires with anomalous nucleotide sharing. TCRdb took this table from immuneACCESS and kept in-frame rearrangements with V and J called. Such tables lack part of the clones; where checked against another copy, unresolved V genes explain under half of the gap, and the rest is unexplained. Clone size and V and J calls were adopted from that table, with D and trimming inferred from the DNA. Across this sample there are some 200,000 clones, with over 75% seen only once. Around 2% of the sample belongs to the ten largest clones.

Overall study results and their limits: An association between a missense DCLRE1C variant and V-gene and J-gene trimming of TCR beta chains was found in a later genetic analysis and replicated in an independent cohort. In a later analysis, HLA-associated TCR beta chains were found to be more clonally expanded and to have lower generation probabilities than equally common non-associated chains. CMV serostatus was the only immune exposure information available for the cohort. A later analysis found that most CMV-associated TCR beta chains appeared HLA-restricted, with HLA associations seemingly driven largely by CMV exposure. Presence/absence analyses assumed roughly uniform sequencing depth across donors, an assumption that may not hold. Some IMGT-functional V segments, including TRBV6-2 and TRBV6-3, could not be distinguished by the 87-base-pair reads and were therefore excluded. A further reported finding was that TCR beta sequences accurately predicted the HLA-A and HLA-B alleles for most subjects in the first cohort. A later analysis reported that several top co-occurrence clusters appeared linked to parvovirus B19, influenza, CMV and Epstein-Barr virus. In a later analysis, TCR association rates were found to vary across HLA loci, with the most associated TCRs seen for DRB1 alleles and the fewest for HLA-C alleles. Specific HLA alleles were associated with some 15,000 TCR beta sequences at a false discovery rate of 0.05 in a later analysis. The authors suggested that the approach could potentially be extended to other disease states and immunological phenotypes. Because HLA typing was missing for some donors at each locus, association tests included only the typed subset. When HLA alleles, especially DR and DQ, strongly co-occurred, TCR associations were difficult to assign to individual alleles. Linkage disequilibrium might explain the correlated functional status among segregating V segments, but an unknown experimental factor could not be excluded. Only TCR beta chains were sequenced in this cohort, and the absence of alpha or paired-chain data limited detectable features. A later genetic analysis reported fewer N-insertions in productive TCRs among donors in an Asian-associated ancestry cluster than the roughly 640-donor mean. In an earlier analysis of some 640 of the donors, most TCR beta V segments were observed in productive rearrangements about 90% or about 30% of the time, broadly matching IMGT annotations. In both the original and validation cohorts, the classifier was reported to diagnose cytomegalovirus status with high specificity and sensitivity. A total of around 150 TCR beta chains were listed by the study as associated with cytomegalovirus. In vitro tests confirmed that three of the cytomegalovirus-associated TCR beta chains recognize cytomegalovirus antigens. Across donors, most TCR sequences were observed very rarely, whereas some public TCRs were present in many individuals. About 17 rarely observed V segments, including chromosome 9 orphons, were excluded from the earlier analysis of just under 600 of the donors because counts were too low. A cluster of highly shared sequence variants was judged likely to be a technical artifact of the sequencing pipeline.

Sequenced input: PBMCs. This chain is built from TRBV9 and TRBJ2-1, and 10 junction bases match TRBD1. This TCR was sampled from a man aged 18 to 30 in good health and CMV-seronegative. The base sequence is TGTGCCAGCAGCTCCGCCGGGACAGGGGCCGATGAGCAGTTCTTC. Translation gives CASSSAGTGADEQFF. Full variable domain (CDR3 extended with the reference TRBV9 and TRBJ2-1 proteins): DSGVTQTPKHLITATGQRVTLRCSPRSGDLSVYWYQQSLDQGLQFLIQYYNGEERAKGNILERFSAQQFPDLHSELNLSSLELGDSALYFCASSSAGTGADEQFFGPGTRLTVL.